Following are 12 T cell receptor beta chains from one sample sequenced in a study of T-cell reconstitution after alpha-beta-depleted transplantation in children. Library preparation (for TCRbeta) was performed with unique molecular identifiers. TCRdb analysed the PCR reads with MiXCR anew, one entry per CDR3 protein. The sample records 900,000 or so distinct CDR3 sequences, about 16% being singletons. Source: PBMCs, mostly from graft donor cells, taken 360 days after TCRalphabeta/CD19-depleted stem cell transplant. The receptors here all came from a male patient between 10 and 17 years old who had a stem cell transplant for acute lymphoblastic leukemia, so the T cells may come from the graft donor.

This clonotype has just a few counts. The V and J genes are TRBV20-1 and TRBJ2-2; D is ambiguous. CDR3 length equals 14 residues. The V end was cut by 2 bases, the J end by 2 bases, with 9 bases between. Germline V gives CDR1 DFQATT, CDR2 SNEGSKA (reference sequence). Here the CDR3 reads CSARSWFNTGELFF. The CDR3 DNA is TGCAGTGCTAGAAGCTGGTTTAACACCGGGGAGCTGTTTTTT.

This clonotype has a handful of counts. At one end the junction does not follow the germline gene, possibly because of a read error. The chain is built from TRBV12-3 or TRBV12-4 and TRBJ2-3; the D gene is possibly TRBD1 (6 bases). The CDR3 runs to 15 residues. CDR3 amino acids: CASSFTGQSTDTQYF. The CDR3 bases are TGTGCCAGCAGTTTCACGGGACAAAGCACAGATACCCAGTATTTT.

The V call is TRBV29-1, the J call TRBJ2-5, with a weak D call TRBD1 (5 bases). This CDR3 comprises 12 residues. Germline lookup yields CDR1 SQVTM and CDR2 ANQGSEA. V was clipped by 5 bases and J by 1 base, with 8 bases between them. CDR3 sequence reads: CSVSGFQETQYF. The CDR3 region has the DNA TGCAGCGTTTCAGGGTTCCAAGAGACCCAGTACTTC. The whole variable domain, filled in from reference TRBV29-1 and TRBJ2-5, reads SAVISQKPSRDICQRGTSLTIQCQVDSQVTMMFWYRQQPGQSLTLIATANQGSEATYESGFVIDKFPISRPNLTFSTLTVSNMSPEDSSIYLCSVSGFQETQYFGPGTRLLVL.

About this clonotype: The conserved phenylalanine or tryptophan normally closing the CDR3 is absent here, so this likely arose from a read error. It is unclear where the CDR3 begins or ends on the DNA, so no DNA is shown, and the CDR3 is as TCRdb lists it. The chain has TRBV30 and TRBJ2-1; TRBD2 is taken as the D call from the table, unchecked against the DNA. The length of the CDR3 is 11 amino acids, counting both ends. CDR1 is GTSNPN, CDR2 SVGIG, per germline (reference sequence). CDR3: CAWSAGGRVFP.

The V call is TRBV5-1, the J call TRBJ2-5; 10 bases align to TRBD1. The CDR3 is 16 amino acids. Germline V CDR1 and CDR2: SGHRS, YFSETQ. Trimming at V came to 4 bases and at J to 5 bases, leaving 11 bases not matched to a gene. The DNA for the CDR3 is TGCGCCAGCAGCGAGCCAGACAGGGGGCGCATGGAGACCCAGTACTTC. Translated, it gives CASSEPDRGRMETQYF.

The chain has TRBV28 and TRBJ2-5; 9 bases line up with TRBD2. V lost 6 bases, J lost 5 bases, and 16 bases stayed unmatched. This CDR3 is built from 17 residues. Per germline, CDR1 MDHEN and CDR2 SYDVKM. CDR3 DNA sequence: TGTGCCAGCAGGGGCCGCGTGGGTAGCGGGGGCCCGGAGACCCAGTACTTC. Residues: CASRGRVGSGGPETQYF.

This clonotype occurred many times. The rearrangement links TRBV7-2 to TRBJ2-5; 7 nucleotides align to TRBD1. V was clipped by 4 bases and J by 5 bases; unmatched bases: 1. The CDR3 has 12 residues. The germline gives CDR1 SGHTA, CDR2 FQGNSA. CDR3: CASSSQGETQYF. CDR3 sequence (DNA): TGTGCCAGCAGCTCACAGGGGGAGACCCAGTACTTC.

The rearrangement links TRBV7-3 to TRBJ2-3; D gene uncertain. Germline loops: CDR1 SGHTA, CDR2 FQGTGA. Trimming cost V 2 bases and J 4 bases, with 19 bases left between them. This CDR3 contains 17 residues. CDR3 sequence: CASSLFGRADRADTQYF. In DNA form, the CDR3 reads TGTGCCAGCAGCTTATTCGGCCGGGCAGACCGGGCAGATACGCAGTATTTT.

This chain links TRBV9 with TRBJ2-1; 7 bases are shared with TRBD1. The ends lost 3 bases at V and 2 bases at J; junction bases unmatched: 5. This CDR3 is built from 15 residues. The germline CDR1 and CDR2 sequences are SGDLS and YYNGEE. CDR3 DNA: TGTGCCAGCAGCGGTATAAGGGGGCCCTACAATGAGCAGTTCTTC. It specifies CASSGIRGPYNEQFF.

This clonotype was counted a few times. This chain uses TRBV4-1 with TRBJ2-4; 7 bases map to TRBD1. Germline CDR1 is MGHRA and CDR2 is YSYEKL. The CDR3 has 17 residues. J gave up 1 base and V 2 bases, and 8 bases lay outside the gene matches. CDR3 sequence reads: CASSQLPTGTAKNIQYF. CDR3 DNA sequence: TGCGCCAGCAGCCAACTTCCGACAGGGACGGCCAAAAACATTCAGTACTTC.

This clonotype was observed at least ten times. The gene calls are TRBV12-3 or TRBV12-4 and TRBJ2-5; D possibly corresponds to TRBD1 (5 bases). V gave up 4 bases and J gave up 5 bases, with 14 bases separating them. This CDR3 is built from 14 residues. The CDR3 DNA reads TGTGCCAGCAGTTCCCTTGCAGGGATGGAGACCCAGTACTTC. Translation: CASSSLAGMETQYF.

The V gene is TRBV4-1, the J gene TRBJ2-7; 10 bases are a match to TRBD2. V lost 1 base, J lost 3 bases, and 9 bases stayed unmatched. Germline CDR1 reads MGHRA; CDR2 reads YSYEKL. This CDR3 region has 17 residues. The CDR3 protein is CASSQVRSSGGYYEQYF. CDR3 DNA: TGCGCCAGCAGCCAAGTTAGATCTAGCGGGGGATACTACGAGCAGTACTTC.